The 14 T cell receptor beta chains listed next were all sequenced from one sample in a study of blood T cell repertoires in COVID-19. The protocol was immunoSEQ multiplex PCR, while the TCRdb copy is restricted to in-frame clones and leaves out a portion. The data show around 250,000 clones, approximately 84% seen once. The sequenced sample consisted of peripheral blood. These receptors were taken from an elderly woman with acute or convalescent COVID-19.

This rearrangement joins TRBV19 to TRBJ2-7; 11 nucleotides match TRBD2. Germline-derived CDR1 and CDR2 are LNHDA and SQIVND (reference sequence). The CDR3 runs 18 residues. V was clipped by 8 bases and J by 3 bases; unmatched bases: 18. CDR3: CASGVNTRGLAGDYEQYF. CDR3 in DNA: TGTGCCAGTGGGGTTAACACGAGAGGACTAGCGGGCGACTACGAGCAGTACTTC.

The V call is TRBV5-1, the J call TRBJ2-3, with D unclear. The V gene lost 1 base and the J gene lost 1 base, with 7 bases spanning the gap. Germline CDR1 is SGHRS and CDR2 is YFSETQ. The CDR3 runs 14 residues. The DNA for the CDR3 is TGCGCCAGCAGCTTGCGGGTGGGCACAGATACGCAGTATTTT. Encoded protein: CASSLRVGTDTQYF.

The V call is TRBV7-2, the J call TRBJ2-2, with D possibly being TRBD1 (5 bases). Germline CDR1 and CDR2: SGHTA and FQGNSA. V lost 1 base and J 10 bases, leaving 10 bases between the germline ends. The CDR3 contains 13 residues. The CDR3 DNA reads as TGTGCCAGCAGCTTAGATCCAGGGATGGAGCTGTTTTTT. Its protein is CASSLDPGMELFF.

The rearrangement joins TRBV2 to TRBJ1-5; 10 positions match TRBD1. Unmatched junction bases numbered 8, after V lost 6 bases and J lost 6 bases. The CDR3 runs 15 residues. Germline V lookup: CDR1 SNHLY, CDR2 FYNNEI. CDR3 DNA sequence: TGTGCCAGCAGAGACCGGGACAGGGGTGGTCAGCCCCAGCATTTT. Translating gives CASRDRDRGGQPQHF.

The rearrangement joins TRBV19 to TRBJ1-4; D is unresolved. Trimming pared 0 bases from V and 5 bases from J, leaving 4 bases between. The germline V gene encodes CDR1 LNHDA and CDR2 SQIVND (reference sequence). CDR3 size: 13 residues. The CDR3 DNA follows: TGTGCCAGTAGTATAGAACGGAATGAAAAACTGTTTTTT. Translated, it gives CASSIERNEKLFF.

J is TRBJ2-3 and V is TRBV3-1 (or the pseudogene TRBV3-2); 8 nucleotides agree with TRBD2. Trimming at V came to 2 bases and at J to 0 bases, leaving 4 bases not matched to a gene. Germline loops: CDR1 LGHDT, CDR2 YNNKEL (reference sequence). This CDR3 region has 16 residues. The CDR3 nucleotides read TGTGCCAGCAGCCAAAGACTAGCGACTAGCACAGATACGCAGTATTTT. Its translation: CASSQRLATSTDTQYF.

J is TRBJ2-2 and V is TRBV5-6; TRBD2 matches 8 bases. V lost 0 bases, J lost 7 bases, and 11 bases stayed unmatched. From germline, CDR1 is SGHDT and CDR2 YYEEEE. The CDR3 totals 17 residues. As DNA, the CDR3 is TGTGCCAGCAGCTTGGATAGCGGGACTTACATTCACGGGGAGCTGTTTTTT. It encodes CASSLDSGTYIHGELFF.

The chain combines TRBV5-1 with TRBJ2-1; TRBD1 might be the D (7 bases). Trimming took 4 bases from V and 8 from J, leaving 16 bases between them. The CDR3 loop spans 14 amino acids. Germline V gene sequence: CDR1 SGHRS, CDR2 YFSETQ. The CDR3 region is CASSTGDSPYEQFF. The CDR3 nucleotides read TGCGCCAGCAGCACAGGGGACTCCCCTTATGAGCAGTTCTTC.

The chain employs TRBV3-1 (or the pseudogene TRBV3-2) and TRBJ1-2; the D is unclear. The CDR3 runs 14 residues. V was trimmed by 1 base and J by 0 bases, leaving 6 bases between them. The germline CDR1 and CDR2 sequences are LGHDT and YNNKEL (reference sequence). The chain's CDR3 is CASSQGPSNYGYTF. In nucleotides, the CDR3 is TGTGCCAGCAGCCAAGGTCCTTCTAACTATGGCTACACCTTC.

The CDR3 protein is CASSTLAGGNEQFF. CDR3 coding DNA: TGTGCCAGTAGTACCCTAGCGGGGGGCAATGAGCAGTTCTTC. The chain links TRBV19 to TRBJ2-1; 11 bases are shared with TRBD2. V trimming: 4 bases; J trimming: 6 bases; junction bases outside the gene matches: 2. This CDR3 is 14 amino acids long. Germline V gives CDR1 LNHDA, CDR2 SQIVND (reference sequence).

This clone occurred once. This chain joins TRBV28 and TRBJ2-4; TRBD2 matches 13 bases. This CDR3 comprises 16 residues. The J segment lost 7 bases and the V segment lost 5 bases, leaving 8 bases of the junction unmatched. CDR1 and CDR2 from the germline V gene are MDHEN and SYDVKM. DNA for the CDR3: TGTGCCAGCAGTGGACTAGCGGGAGTTACTAGTAACATTCAGTACTTC. Translating gives CASSGLAGVTSNIQYF.

The J gene is TRBJ1-1, the V gene TRBV5-1; D gene ambiguous. The V and J ends lost 0 bases and 6 bases respectively, with 12 bases between them. Germline values: CDR1 SGHRS, CDR2 YFSETQ. The length of the CDR3 is 14 residues. The CDR3 sequence: CASSLGAAFPEAFF. The DNA for the CDR3 is TGCGCCAGCAGCTTGGGGGCAGCATTCCCTGAAGCTTTCTTT. The whole variable domain, remainder taken from reference TRBV5-1 and TRBJ1-1, is KAGVTQTPRYLIKTRGQQVTLSCSPISGHRSVSWYQQTPGQGLQFLFEYFSETQRNKGNFPGRFSGRQFSNSRSEMNVSTLELGDSALYLCASSLGAAFPEAFFGQGTRLTVV.

V and J are TRBV7-9 and TRBJ2-1; maybe TRBD2 (5 bases). V was clipped by 0 bases and J by 3 bases, with 6 bases between them. The V gene's germline CDR1 is SEHNR and CDR2 FQNEAQ (reference sequence). This CDR3 comprises 14 residues. The CDR3 region is CASSLAGDYNEQFF. For the CDR3, the DNA is TGTGCCAGCAGCTTAGCGGGAGACTACAATGAGCAGTTCTTC.

The chain employs TRBV6-5 and TRBJ2-3; 7 nucleotides line up with TRBD2. CDR1 MNHEY and CDR2 SVGAGI come from the germline V gene. The length of the CDR3 is 15 residues. V shed 6 bases and J 3 bases; nucleotides not matched to a gene: 9. The CDR3 protein is CASRGTITQTDTQYF. The CDR3 DNA reads as TGTGCCAGCAGGGGGACTATAACCCAAACAGATACGCAGTATTTT.